The clone carrying this T cell receptor (beta chain) was detected ten times or more. Its antigen remains unidentified. This sample was included in a study of T cells after yellow fever vaccination. Whole-study results and caveats: Booster samples showed a return of most primary-vaccination clones (around 96% CD4, 70% to 90% CD8). Weaker in magnitude, the secondary response showed a faster peak on day 5 versus 15.

A process of 5'RACE template switching, which added a universal primer site and UMIs, was used to make TCR cDNA. Each CDR3 protein is one row after TCRdb ran MiXCR on the 5' RACE reads. This sample yields around 350,000 distinct CDR3 sequences, of which roughly 6.1% are seen a single time; 15% belongs to the top ten. The V gene's germline CDR1 is LGHNT and CDR2 FRNRAP. The V end lost 5 bases, the J end lost 2 bases, and 13 bases lay between the germline ends. The CDR3 contains 16 residues. J is TRBJ2-6 and V is TRBV12-5; perhaps TRBD1 as D (5 bases). The receptor was derived from a man under 40 who received the YFV17D yellow fever vaccine. The source was PBMCs, collected 5 days after the yellow fever booster vaccination. The CDR3, as DNA: TGTGCTAGTGGTGCCTCCCAGGGTCCTGGGGCCAACGTCCTGACTTTC. Its protein product is CASGASQGPGANVLTF.